This section outlines one T cell receptor beta chain sequence together with its context. Specified treatment: randomized to nivolumab then ipilimumab (arm A) or the reverse (arm B). Live CD3+CD8+ CD19− CD56− cells were sorted from PBMCs. This record comes from a study of sequential checkpoint blockade in melanoma. Study information: Patients were randomized 1:1 to nivolumab-then-ipilimumab or ipilimumab-then-nivolumab first-line. Each arm's sequence ended with maintenance nivolumab.

Germline V CDR1 and CDR2: SEHNR, FQNEAQ (reference sequence). This CDR3 spans 17 amino acids. V was clipped by 4 bases and J by 1 base, with 16 bases between them. Sequencing was performed with immunoSEQ multiplex PCR; in TCRdb, only in-frame clones are kept and a portion is missing. The table records fewer than 40,000 clones, about 86% of them present only once. The sequencing here drew on CD8+ T cells sorted from blood (inferred from file names), taken from a patient given nivolumab and ipilimumab in sequence. The clonotype comes from a human donor with melanoma. The chain employs TRBV7-9 and TRBJ2-2; a weak D match, TRBD2 (6 bases). CDR3 region: CASSSAPRDLNTGELFF. The DNA for the CDR3 is TGTGCCAGCAGCTCAGCGCCCCGGGACTTGAACACCGGGGAGCTGTTTTTT.